The clone carrying this T cell receptor beta chain was observed once. As yet, its antigen is unknown. Gene labels here are mouse ones. The CDR3 goes on 1 residue after the read ends, and that part is filled in from the germline J gene. The data originate from a study of tissue T cells after allogeneic stem cell transplantation. Findings of the study overall: Motif-based clustering found tissue-specific repertoire signatures shared across patients, though few clones were shared. Anatomically similar tissues had similar TCR repertoires within each patient.

Time point: mouse harvest day 14 after allogeneic transplant. Each mouse received 10^7 T-cell-depleted marrow cells plus 10^6 splenic CD5+ T cells by tail vein. Germline V gives CDR1 LGHNA, CDR2 YNLKQL (reference sequence). V shed 1 base and J 1 base; nucleotides not matched to a gene: 0. The CDR3 covers 15 residues. Repertoires were generated with immunoSEQ multiplex PCR, while TCRdb's copy carries only in-frame clones and drops some. The sample contains thousands of clones, 48% of which appear only once. The source material was gut tissue. The rearrangement joins TRBV5 to TRBJ2-3, with 9 positions matching TRBD1. The receptor was isolated from a female BALB/c mouse given C57BL/6 T cells with graft-versus-host disease after an allogeneic hematopoietic cell transplant. The part of the CDR3 DNA that was read is TGTGCCAGCAGCCAAGGGGACAGGGGTGCAGAAACGCTGTAT. Its protein product is CASSQGDRGAETLY. The whole CDR3 sequence is CASSQGDRGAETLYF.